The clone carrying this TCR beta chain was detected only a few times. These data come from a study of blood T cell repertoires in COVID-19. The wider study: T cells, B-cell-depleted T cells, or PBMCs provided the cDNA or gDNA that served as material.

The CDR3 totals 15 residues. Trimming took off 1 base at V and 0 bases at J, with 7 bases between the two ends. Looked up from germline, CDR1 is SGHTA and CDR2 is FQGNSA. As processed by the authors: The authors estimated nucleated cell counts from reference gene primer amplification. Some clones are missing from TCRdb's copy, which holds only in-frame ones; the method was immunoSEQ multiplex PCR. The D gene and trimming were derived from the DNA, and the V and J assignments and clone size from that table. This sample has approximately 300,000 clones, with around 92% found just once. The sequenced sample consisted of peripheral blood. This receptor was obtained from a man between 18 and 29 years old who had recovered from COVID-19. The V and J genes are TRBV7-2 and TRBJ1-5; no clear D gene. In DNA form, the CDR3 reads TGTGCCAGCAGCTTAGTGTCAGATAGCAATCAGCCCCAGCATTTT. Translated, it gives CASSLVSDSNQPQHF.